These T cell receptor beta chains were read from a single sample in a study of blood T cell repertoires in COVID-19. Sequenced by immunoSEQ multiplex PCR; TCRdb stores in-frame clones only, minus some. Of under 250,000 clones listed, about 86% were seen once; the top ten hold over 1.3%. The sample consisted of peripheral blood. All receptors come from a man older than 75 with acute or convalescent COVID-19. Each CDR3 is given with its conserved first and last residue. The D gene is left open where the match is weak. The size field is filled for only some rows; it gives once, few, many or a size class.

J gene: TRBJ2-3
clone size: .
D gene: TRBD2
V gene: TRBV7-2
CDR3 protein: CASSKLAGGPDTQYF
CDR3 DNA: TGTGCCAGCAGCAAACTAGCGGGGGGGCCAGATACGCAGTATTTT

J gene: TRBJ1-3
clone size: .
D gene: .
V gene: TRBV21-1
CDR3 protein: CAISTGTHTIYF
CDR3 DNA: TGTGCCATCTCGACAGGGACTCACACCATATATTTT

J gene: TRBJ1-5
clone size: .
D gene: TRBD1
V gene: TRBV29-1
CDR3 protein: CSVGTGGQPQHF
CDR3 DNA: TGCAGCGTTGGGACAGGGGGTCAGCCCCAGCATTTT

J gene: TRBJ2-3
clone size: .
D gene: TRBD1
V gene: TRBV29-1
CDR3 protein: CSVLGQGGTDTQYF
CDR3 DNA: TGCAGCGTTCTCGGACAGGGGGGCACAGATACGCAGTATTTT

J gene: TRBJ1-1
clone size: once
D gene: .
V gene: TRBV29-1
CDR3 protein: CSVSNSRSAEAFF
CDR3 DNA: TGCAGCGTTTCGAATTCGCGGAGCGCTGAAGCTTTCTTT

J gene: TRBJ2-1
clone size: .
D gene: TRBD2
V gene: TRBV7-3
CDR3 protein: CASSLESGSWNEQFF
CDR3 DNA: TGTGCCAGCAGCCTAGAAAGCGGGAGTTGGAATGAGCAGTTCTTC

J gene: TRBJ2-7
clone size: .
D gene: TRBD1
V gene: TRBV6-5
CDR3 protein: CASSKTGGSSYEQYF
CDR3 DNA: TGTGCCAGCAGCAAAACAGGGGGGAGCTCCTACGAGCAGTACTTC

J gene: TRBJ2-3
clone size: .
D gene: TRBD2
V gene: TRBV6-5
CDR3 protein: CASGLAGVGTDTQYF
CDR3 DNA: TGTGCCAGCGGTCTAGCGGGAGTTGGGACAGATACGCAGTATTTT

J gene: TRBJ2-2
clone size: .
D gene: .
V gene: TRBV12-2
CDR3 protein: CASRLVISLGAYTGELFF
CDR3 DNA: TGTGCAAGTCGCTTAGTCATTAGTTTGGGGGCTTACACCGGGGAGCTGTTTTTT

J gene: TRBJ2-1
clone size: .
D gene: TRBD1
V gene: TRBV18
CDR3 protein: CASSRTGQGFNEQFF
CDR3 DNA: TGTGCCAGCTCACGTACGGGACAGGGTTTTAATGAGCAGTTCTTC

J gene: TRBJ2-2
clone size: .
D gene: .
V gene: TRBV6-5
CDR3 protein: CASSRNTGELFF
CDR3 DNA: TGTGCCAGCAGTCGGAACACCGGGGAGCTGTTTTTT

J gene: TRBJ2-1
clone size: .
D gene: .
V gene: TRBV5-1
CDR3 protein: CASSLGGSAYNEQFF
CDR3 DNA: TGCGCCAGCAGCTTGGGAGGGTCTGCCTACAATGAGCAGTTCTTC

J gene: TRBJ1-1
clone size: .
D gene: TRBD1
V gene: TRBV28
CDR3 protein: CASSLPGGTEAFF
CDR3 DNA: TGTGCCAGCAGTTTGCCAGGGGGGACTGAAGCTTTCTTT

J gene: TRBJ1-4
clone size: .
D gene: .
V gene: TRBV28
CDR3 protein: CASSSNTGAAEKLFF
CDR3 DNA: TGTGCCAGCAGTTCTAATACTGGGGCAGCCGAAAAACTGTTTTTT

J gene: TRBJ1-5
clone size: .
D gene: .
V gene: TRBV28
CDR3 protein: CASSAGFQPQHF
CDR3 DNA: TGTGCCAGCAGTGCCGGGTTTCAGCCCCAGCATTTT

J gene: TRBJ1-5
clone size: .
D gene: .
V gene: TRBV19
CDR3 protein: CASSVQSLYSNQPQHF
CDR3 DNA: TGTGCCAGTAGTGTACAGAGTCTTTATAGCAATCAGCCCCAGCATTTT

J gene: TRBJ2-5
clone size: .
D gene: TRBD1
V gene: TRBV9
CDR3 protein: CASSVDAGGRETQYF
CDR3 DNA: TGTGCCAGCAGCGTAGACGCAGGGGGCCGGGAGACCCAGTACTTC

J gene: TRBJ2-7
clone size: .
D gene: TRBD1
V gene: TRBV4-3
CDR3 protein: CASSQERGPSEQYF
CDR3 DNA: TGCGCCAGCAGCCAAGAAAGGGGGCCGAGCGAGCAGTACTTC

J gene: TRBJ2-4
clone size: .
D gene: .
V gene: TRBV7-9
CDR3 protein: CASSLAEQLAKNIQYF
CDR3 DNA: TGTGCCAGCAGCTTAGCGGAGCAGCTAGCCAAAAACATTCAGTACTTC

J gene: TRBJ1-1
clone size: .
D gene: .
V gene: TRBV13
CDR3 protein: CASSLSSSGSDGFPATEAFF
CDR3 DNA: TGTGCCAGCAGCTTAAGTTCGAGCGGATCTGACGGATTCCCAGCCACTGAAGCTTTCTTT

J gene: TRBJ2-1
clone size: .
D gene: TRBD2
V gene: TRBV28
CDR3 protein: CASSSLSGRRDNEQFF
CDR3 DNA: TGTGCCAGCAGTAGTTTGAGCGGGAGGCGCGACAATGAGCAGTTCTTC

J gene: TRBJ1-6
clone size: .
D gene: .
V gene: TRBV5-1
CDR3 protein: CASSRDSMTPLHF
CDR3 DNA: TGCGCCAGCAGCCGAGACAGTATGACACCCCTCCACTTT

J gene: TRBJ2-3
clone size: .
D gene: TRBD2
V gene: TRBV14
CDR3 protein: CASSGILADPSTDTQYF
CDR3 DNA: TGTGCCAGCAGCGGTATACTAGCGGACCCTAGCACAGATACGCAGTATTTT

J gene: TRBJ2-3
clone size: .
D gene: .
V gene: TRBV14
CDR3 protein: CASSQNLGADTQYF
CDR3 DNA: TGTGCCAGCAGCCAAAACTTGGGAGCAGATACGCAGTATTTT

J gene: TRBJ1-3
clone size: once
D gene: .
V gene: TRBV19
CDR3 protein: CASSISRSSGNTIYF
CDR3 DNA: TGTGCCAGTAGTATTAGCCGAAGCTCTGGAAACACCATATATTTT

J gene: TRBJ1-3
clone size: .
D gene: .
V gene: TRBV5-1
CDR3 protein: CASSPDTFKDTIYF
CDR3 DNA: TGCGCCAGCAGCCCGGACACGTTTAAGGACACCATATATTTT

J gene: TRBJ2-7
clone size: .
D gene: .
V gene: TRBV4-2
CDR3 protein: CASSQDAGTYEQYF
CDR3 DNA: TGTGCCAGCAGCCAAGATGCAGGGACCTACGAGCAGTACTTC

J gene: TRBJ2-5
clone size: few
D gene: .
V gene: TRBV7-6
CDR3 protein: CASSRPTEIGETQYF
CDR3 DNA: TGTGCCAGCAGCCGCCCGACAGAGATTGGAGAGACCCAGTACTTC

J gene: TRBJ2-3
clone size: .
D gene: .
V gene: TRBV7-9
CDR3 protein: CASSPAADTQYF
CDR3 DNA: TGTGCCAGCAGCCCAGCGGCGGATACGCAGTATTTT

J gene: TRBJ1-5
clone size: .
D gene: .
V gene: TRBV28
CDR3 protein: CASSLPVSRPQHF
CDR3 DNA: TGTGCCAGCAGTTTACCCGTCTCCCGGCCCCAGCATTTT

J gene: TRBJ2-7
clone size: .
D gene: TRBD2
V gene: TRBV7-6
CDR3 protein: CASSQGDYYSYEQYF
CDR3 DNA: TGTGCCAGCAGCCAAGGGGACTACTACTCCTACGAGCAGTACTTC

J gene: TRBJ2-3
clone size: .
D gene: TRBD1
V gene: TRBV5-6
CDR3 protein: CASSLGGQPDTQYF
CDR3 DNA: TGTGCCAGCAGCTTGGGGGGACAGCCAGATACGCAGTATTTT

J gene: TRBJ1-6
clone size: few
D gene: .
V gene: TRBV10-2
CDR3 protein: CASSLTGTKGNSPLHF
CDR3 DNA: TGCGCCAGCAGCCTGACAGGCACAAAGGGGAATTCACCCCTCCACTTT

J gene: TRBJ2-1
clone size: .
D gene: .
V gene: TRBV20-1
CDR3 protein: CSARVENEQFF
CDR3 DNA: TGCAGTGCTAGAGTGGAGAATGAGCAGTTCTTC

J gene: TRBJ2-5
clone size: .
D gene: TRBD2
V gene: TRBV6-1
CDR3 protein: CASKEAGGGETQYF
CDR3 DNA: TGTGCCAGCAAAGAAGCGGGAGGAGGGGAGACCCAGTACTTC

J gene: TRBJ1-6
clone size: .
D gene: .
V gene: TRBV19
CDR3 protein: CASADQGTGSPLHF
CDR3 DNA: TGTGCCAGTGCCGATCAGGGGACGGGGTCACCCCTCCACTTT

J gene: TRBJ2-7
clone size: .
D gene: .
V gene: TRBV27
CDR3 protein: CASRDSGPSYEQYF
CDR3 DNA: TGTGCCAGCAGGGACTCGGGCCCCTCCTACGAGCAGTACTTC

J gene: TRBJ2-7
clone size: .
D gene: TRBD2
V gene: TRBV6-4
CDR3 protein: CASSVPLASGSYEQYF
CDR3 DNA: TGTGCCAGCAGTGTCCCTTTGGCTAGCGGGAGCTACGAGCAGTACTTC

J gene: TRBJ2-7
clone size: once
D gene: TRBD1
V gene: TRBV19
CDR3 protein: CASSPTRTGNSYEQYF
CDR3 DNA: TGTGCCAGTAGTCCCACCAGGACAGGTAACTCCTACGAGCAGTACTTC

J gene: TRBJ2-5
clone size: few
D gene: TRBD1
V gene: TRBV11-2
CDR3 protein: CASSLLGTGGLRRQETQYF
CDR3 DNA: TGTGCCAGCAGCTTGCTCGGGACAGGGGGCTTGCGGAGGCAAGAGACCCAGTACTTC

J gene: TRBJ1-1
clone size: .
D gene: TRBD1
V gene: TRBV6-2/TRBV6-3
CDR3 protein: CASSSGTGSVRTEAFF
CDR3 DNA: TGTGCCAGCAGTAGCGGGACAGGGAGTGTGAGGACTGAAGCTTTCTTT

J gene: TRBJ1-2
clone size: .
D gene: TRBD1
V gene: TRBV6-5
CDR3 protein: CASTGGQMLGYTF
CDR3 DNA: TGTGCCAGCACTGGGGGACAGATGTTGGGCTACACCTTC

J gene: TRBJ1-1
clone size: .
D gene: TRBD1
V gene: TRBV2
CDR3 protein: CASSSPGQPNTEAFF
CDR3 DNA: TGTGCCAGCAGCAGCCCGGGACAGCCCAACACTGAAGCTTTCTTT

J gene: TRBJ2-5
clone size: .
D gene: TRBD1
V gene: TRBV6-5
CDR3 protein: CATNPTGGETQYF
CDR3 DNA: TGTGCCACCAACCCGACAGGGGGGGAGACCCAGTACTTC

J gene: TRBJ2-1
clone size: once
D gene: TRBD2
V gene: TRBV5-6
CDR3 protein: CASSLALLAGVSHEQFF
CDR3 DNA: TGTGCCAGCAGCTTGGCCCTTCTAGCGGGAGTGTCACATGAGCAGTTCTTC

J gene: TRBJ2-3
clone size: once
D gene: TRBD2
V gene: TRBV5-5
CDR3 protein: CASSLTSGGVGDTQYF
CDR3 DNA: TGTGCCAGCAGCTTGACTAGCGGGGGGGTTGGAGATACGCAGTATTTT

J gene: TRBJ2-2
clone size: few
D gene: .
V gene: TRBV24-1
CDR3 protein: CATSDFTGGNTGELFF
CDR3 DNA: TGTGCCACCAGTGATTTTACGGGGGGCAACACCGGGGAGCTGTTTTTT

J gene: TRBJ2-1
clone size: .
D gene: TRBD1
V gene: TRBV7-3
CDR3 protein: CASSQGQAYNEQFF
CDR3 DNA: TGTGCCAGCAGCCAGGGACAGGCCTACAATGAGCAGTTCTTC

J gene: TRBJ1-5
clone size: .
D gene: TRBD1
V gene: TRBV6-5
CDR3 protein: CASRQDRGGNQPQHF
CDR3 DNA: TGTGCCAGCAGACAGGACAGGGGTGGCAATCAGCCCCAGCATTTT

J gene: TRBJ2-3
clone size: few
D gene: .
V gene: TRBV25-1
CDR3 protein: CASSELGEGTDTQYF
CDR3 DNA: TGTGCCAGCAGTGAATTGGGGGAGGGCACAGATACGCAGTATTTT

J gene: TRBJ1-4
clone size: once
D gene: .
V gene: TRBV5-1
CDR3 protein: CASSSTTEGNEKLFF
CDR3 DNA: TGCGCCAGCAGCTCGACGACAGAAGGGAACGAAAAACTGTTTTTT

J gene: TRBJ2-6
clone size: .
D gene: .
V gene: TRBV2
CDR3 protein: CASTGRTSGANVLTF
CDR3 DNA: TGTGCCAGCACCGGTAGAACCTCTGGGGCCAACGTCCTGACTTTC